The T cell receptor beta chain described here comes from a study of early T cells in non-severe SARS-CoV-2 infection. Overall study context: The chains were unpaired, and the sequenced material was bulk RNA from unsorted whole blood.

Ten or more counts support this clonotype. The library protocol tagged individual cDNA molecules with unique molecular identifiers. MiXCR, run by TCRdb on the 5' RACE reads, gives a single entry per CDR3 protein. This sample has 75,000 to 90,000 distinct CDR3 sequences; 5.5% to 7.5% occur once, and the top ten carry about 7.8%. The sequence came from an adult who was a healthcare worker with PCR-confirmed SARS-CoV-2 infection or an uninfected control (not recorded which). The sample comprised whole blood.

DNA of the CDR3: TGTGCCAGCTCAGGGACAGCTAATCAGCCCCAGCATTTT. Its translation is CASSGTANQPQHF. The chain joins TRBV18 to TRBJ1-5, with 7 bases lining up with TRBD1. The junction had 2 bases not matched to a gene; V was cut back by 5 bases and J by 4 bases. Germline V CDR1 and CDR2: KGHSH, LQKENI. This CDR3 comprises 13 residues.